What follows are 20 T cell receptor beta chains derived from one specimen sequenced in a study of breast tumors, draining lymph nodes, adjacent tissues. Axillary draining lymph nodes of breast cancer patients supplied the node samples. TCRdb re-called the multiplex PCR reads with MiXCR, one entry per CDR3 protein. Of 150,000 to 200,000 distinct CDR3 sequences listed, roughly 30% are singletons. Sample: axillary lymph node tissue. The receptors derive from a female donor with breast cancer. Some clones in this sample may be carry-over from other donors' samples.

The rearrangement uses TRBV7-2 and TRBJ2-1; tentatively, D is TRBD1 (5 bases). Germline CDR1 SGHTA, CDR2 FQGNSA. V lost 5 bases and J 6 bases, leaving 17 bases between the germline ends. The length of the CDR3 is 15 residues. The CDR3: CASSTTGRDFNEQFF. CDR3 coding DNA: TGTGCCAGCAGCACAACGGGCAGGGATTTCAATGAGCAGTTCTTC.

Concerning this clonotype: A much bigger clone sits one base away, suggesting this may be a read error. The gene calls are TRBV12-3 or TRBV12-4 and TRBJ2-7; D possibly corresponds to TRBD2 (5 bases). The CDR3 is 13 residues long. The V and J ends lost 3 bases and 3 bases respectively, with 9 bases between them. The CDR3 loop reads CASSFGRDYEQYF. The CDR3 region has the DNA TGTGCCAGCAGTTTCGGACGGGACTACGAGCAGTACTTC.

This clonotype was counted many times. CDR3 amino acids: CASRDKGLAVYRKTQYF. The CDR3 DNA reads as TGTGCCAGCAGGGACAAAGGACTAGCGGTTTATAGGAAGACCCAGTACTTC. This sequence joins TRBV14 and TRBJ2-5; 10 bases fit TRBD2. J was trimmed by 6 bases and V by 6 bases; bases with no gene match: 16. The CDR3 runs to 17 residues. Germline CDR1 is SGHDN and CDR2 is FVKESK.

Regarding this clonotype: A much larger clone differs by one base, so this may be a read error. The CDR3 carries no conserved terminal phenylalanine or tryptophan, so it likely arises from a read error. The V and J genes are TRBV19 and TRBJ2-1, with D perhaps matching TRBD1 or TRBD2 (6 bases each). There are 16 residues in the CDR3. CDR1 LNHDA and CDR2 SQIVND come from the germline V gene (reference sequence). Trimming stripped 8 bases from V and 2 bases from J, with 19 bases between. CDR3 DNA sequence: TGTGCCAGTCACCCTGTTTGGGGGGCAACCTACAATGAGCAGTTCCTC. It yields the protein CASHPVWGATYNEQFL.

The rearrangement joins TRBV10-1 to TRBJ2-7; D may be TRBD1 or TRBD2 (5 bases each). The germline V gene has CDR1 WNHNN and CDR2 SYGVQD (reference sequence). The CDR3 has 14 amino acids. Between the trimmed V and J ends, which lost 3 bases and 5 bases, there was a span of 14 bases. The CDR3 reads CASSDSVGRDEQYF. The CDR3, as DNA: TGCGCCAGCAGTGATTCCGTGGGACGGGACGAGCAGTACTTC.

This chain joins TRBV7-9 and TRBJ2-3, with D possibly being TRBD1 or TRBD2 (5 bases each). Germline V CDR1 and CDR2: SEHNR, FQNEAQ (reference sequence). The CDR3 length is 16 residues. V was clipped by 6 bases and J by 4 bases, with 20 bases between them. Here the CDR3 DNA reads TGTGCCAGCAGACGAGGGGTAGTGATTGGGGCAGATACGCAGTATTTT. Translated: CASRRGVVIGADTQYF.

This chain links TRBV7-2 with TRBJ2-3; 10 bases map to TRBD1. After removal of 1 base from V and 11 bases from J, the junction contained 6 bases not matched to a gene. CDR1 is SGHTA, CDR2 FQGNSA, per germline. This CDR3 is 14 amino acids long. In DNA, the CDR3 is TGTGCCAGCAGCTTAGGGGACAGGGGTAATGAGCAGTATTTT. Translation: CASSLGDRGNEQYF.

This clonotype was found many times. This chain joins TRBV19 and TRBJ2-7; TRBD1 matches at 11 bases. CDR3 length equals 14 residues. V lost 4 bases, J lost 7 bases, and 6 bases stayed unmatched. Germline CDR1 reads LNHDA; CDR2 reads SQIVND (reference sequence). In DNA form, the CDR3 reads TGTGCCAGTAGTACTCCGGACAGGGGGCAAGAGCAGTACTTC. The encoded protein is CASSTPDRGQEQYF.

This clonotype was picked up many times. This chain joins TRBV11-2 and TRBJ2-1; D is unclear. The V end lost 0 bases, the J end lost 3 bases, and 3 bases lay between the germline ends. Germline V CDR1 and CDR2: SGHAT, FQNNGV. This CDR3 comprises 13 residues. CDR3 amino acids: CASSLEYYNEQFF. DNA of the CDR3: TGTGCCAGCAGCTTAGAGTACTACAATGAGCAGTTCTTC. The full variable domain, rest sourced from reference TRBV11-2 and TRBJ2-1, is EAGVAQSPRYKIIEKRQSVAFWCNPISGHATLYWYQQILGQGPKLLIQFQNNGVVDDSQLPKDRFSAERLKGVDSTLKIQPAKLEDSAVYLCASSLEYYNEQFFGPGTRLTVL.

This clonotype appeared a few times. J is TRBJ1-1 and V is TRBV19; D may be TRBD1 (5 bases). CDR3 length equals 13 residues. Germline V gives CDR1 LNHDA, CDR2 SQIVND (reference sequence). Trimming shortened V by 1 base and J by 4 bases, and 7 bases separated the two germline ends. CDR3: CASSIGGVTEAFF. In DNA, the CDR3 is TGTGCCAGTAGTATAGGAGGGGTCACTGAAGCTTTCTTT.

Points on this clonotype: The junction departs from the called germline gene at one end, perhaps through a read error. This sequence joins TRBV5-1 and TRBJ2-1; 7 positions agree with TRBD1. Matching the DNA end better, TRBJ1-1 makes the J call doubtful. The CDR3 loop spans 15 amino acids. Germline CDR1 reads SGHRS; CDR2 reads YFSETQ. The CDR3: CASSLERGRWTGAFF. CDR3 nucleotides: TGCGCCAGCAGCTTGGAGAGGGGGCGTTGGACTGGAGCTTTCTTT.

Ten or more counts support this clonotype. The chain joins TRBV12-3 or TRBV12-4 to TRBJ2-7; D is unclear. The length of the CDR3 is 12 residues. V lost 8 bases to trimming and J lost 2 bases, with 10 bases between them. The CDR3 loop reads CASGETPYEQYF. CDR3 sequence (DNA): TGTGCCAGCGGGGAAACTCCCTACGAGCAGTACTTC.

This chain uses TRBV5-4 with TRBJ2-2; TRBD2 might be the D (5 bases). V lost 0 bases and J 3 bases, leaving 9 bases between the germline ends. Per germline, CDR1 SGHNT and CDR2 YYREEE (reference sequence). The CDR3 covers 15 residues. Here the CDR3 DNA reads TGTGCCAGCAGCTTGGTTAGCGCGTACACCGGGGAGCTGTTTTTT. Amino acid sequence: CASSLVSAYTGELFF. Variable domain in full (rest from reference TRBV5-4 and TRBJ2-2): ETGVTQSPTHLIKTRGQQVTLRCSSQSGHNTVSWYQQALGQGPQFIFQYYREEENGRGNFPPRFSGLQFPNYSSELNVNALELDDSALYLCASSLVSAYTGELFFGEGSRLTVL.

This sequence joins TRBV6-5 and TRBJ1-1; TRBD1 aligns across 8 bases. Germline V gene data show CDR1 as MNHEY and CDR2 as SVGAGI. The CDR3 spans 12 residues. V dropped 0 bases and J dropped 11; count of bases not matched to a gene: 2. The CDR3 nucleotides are TGTGCCAGCAGTTACTCGACAGGGGCGGCTTTCTTT. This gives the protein CASSYSTGAAFF.

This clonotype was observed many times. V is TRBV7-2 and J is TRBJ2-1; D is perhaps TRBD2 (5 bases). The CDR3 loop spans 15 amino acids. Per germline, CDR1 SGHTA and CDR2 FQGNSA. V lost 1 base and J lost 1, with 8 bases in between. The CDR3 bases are TGTGCCAGCAGCTTAGAGGGAGTGTCCTACAATGAGCAGTTCTTC. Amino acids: CASSLEGVSYNEQFF.

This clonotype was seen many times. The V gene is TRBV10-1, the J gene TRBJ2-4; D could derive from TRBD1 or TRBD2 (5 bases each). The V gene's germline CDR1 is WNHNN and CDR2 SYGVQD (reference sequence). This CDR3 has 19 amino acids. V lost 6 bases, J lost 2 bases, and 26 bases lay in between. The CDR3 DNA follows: TGCGCCAGCAGACCGGGACGAAAGGACCTGGTCTCAACCAAAAACATTCAGTACTTC. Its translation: CASRPGRKDLVSTKNIQYF.

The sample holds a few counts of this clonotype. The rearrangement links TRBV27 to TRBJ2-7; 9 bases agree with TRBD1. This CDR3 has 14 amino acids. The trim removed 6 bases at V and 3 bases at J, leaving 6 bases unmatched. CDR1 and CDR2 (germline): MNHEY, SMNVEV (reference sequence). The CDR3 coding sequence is TGTGCCAGCAGAGGACAGGGGCCTTACTACGAGCAGTACTTC. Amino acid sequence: CASRGQGPYYEQYF.

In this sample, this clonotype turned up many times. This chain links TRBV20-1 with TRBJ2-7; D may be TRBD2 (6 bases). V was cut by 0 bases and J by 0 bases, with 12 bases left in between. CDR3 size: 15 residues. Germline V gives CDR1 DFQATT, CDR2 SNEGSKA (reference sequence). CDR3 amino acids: CSARDWGLSSYEQYF. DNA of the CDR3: TGCAGTGCTAGAGATTGGGGACTGAGCTCCTACGAGCAGTACTTC.

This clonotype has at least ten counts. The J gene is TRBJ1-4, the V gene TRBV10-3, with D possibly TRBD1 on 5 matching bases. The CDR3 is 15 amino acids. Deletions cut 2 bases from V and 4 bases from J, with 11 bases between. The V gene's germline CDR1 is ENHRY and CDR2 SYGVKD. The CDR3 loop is CAISERDDDNEKLFF. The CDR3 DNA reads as TGTGCCATCAGTGAGCGGGACGACGATAATGAAAAACTGTTTTTT.

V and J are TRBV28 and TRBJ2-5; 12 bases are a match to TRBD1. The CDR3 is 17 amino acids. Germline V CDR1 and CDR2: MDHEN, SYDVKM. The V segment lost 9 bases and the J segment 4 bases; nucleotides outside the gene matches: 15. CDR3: CARQSPGGTGGRETQYF. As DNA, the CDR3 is TGTGCCAGACAGTCGCCTGGAGGGACAGGGGGCAGAGAGACCCAGTACTTC.